This entry is about one T cell receptor (beta chain). The sample is drawn from a study of blood T cell repertoires in COVID-19. Across the whole study: The study drew acute and convalescent COVID-19 samples from the United States, Italy and Spain. From T cells, B-cell-depleted T cells, or PBMCs came the material, which was cDNA or gDNA.

In the study's own analysis: Researchers report that nucleated cell counts were estimated from reference gene primer amplification. Assay: immunoSEQ multiplex PCR; the TCRdb copy retains only in-frame clones and omits some. V and J calls and clone size follow that table, whereas D and trimming were derived from the DNA. The sample lists 180,000 or so clones, roughly 85% occurring once. The CDR3 is 15 amino acids. Germline CDR1 and CDR2: KGHSH and LQKENI. V shed 4 bases and J shed 5 bases, with 17 bases lying between them. The sequenced sample consisted of peripheral blood. This rearrangement joins TRBV18 to TRBJ2-5; D is ambiguous. The source of this sequence is a woman in her sixties or seventies with acute or convalescent COVID-19. CDR3 nucleotide sequence: TGTGCCAGCTCACTAACAGTATCAAGTAGGGAGACCCAGTACTTC. The encoded protein is CASSLTVSSRETQYF.